Listed below are T cell receptor beta chains from one sample, sequenced in a study of regulatory T cells in long-lasting Graves disease. MiXCR, run by TCRdb on the multiplex PCR reads, gives a single entry per CDR3 protein. Of under 250,000 distinct CDR3 sequences in the sample, roughly 19% were seen once. The data were also submitted as part of a second study, on T cells in Graves' hyperthyroidism and ophthalmopathy.

Here the sequenced sample was peripheral blood mononuclear cells (PBMCs), taken at new diagnosis, from a patient treated with antithyroid drugs. These receptors all come from a woman aged 30 to 39 with Graves disease. The CDR3 runs from the conserved cysteine through the conserved F or W. A D gene is named only where the DNA matches it firmly. Rows give clone size only sometimes, using once, few, many, or a class for an expanded clone.

v_gene	abundance	j_gene	d_gene	CDR3nt	CDR3aa
TRBV6-2/TRBV6-3	many	TRBJ1-4	.	TGTGCCAGCAGTCGGGACGGGCTTAATGAAAAACTGTTTTTT	CASSRDGLNEKLFF
TRBV28	.	TRBJ2-7	.	TGTGCCAGCAGTCGGGCATCCTACGAGCAGTACTTC	CASSRASYEQYF
TRBV19	many	TRBJ1-2	TRBD1	TGTGCCAGTAGCCCCCCCTCACAGGGGCGCTATGGCTACACCTTC	CASSPPSQGRYGYTF
TRBV3-1	many	TRBJ1-4	TRBD1	TGTGCCAGCAGGGGACAGACTAATGAAAAACTGTTTTTT	CASRGQTNEKLFF
TRBV5-1	.	TRBJ1-1	.	TGCGCCAGCAGCTTGGGGGGGGGAGGCGCTGAAGCTTTCTTT	CASSLGGGGAEAFF
TRBV29-1	many	TRBJ2-5	.	TGCAGCGTTGGGGTCGGAGAAACCCAGTACTTC	CSVGVGETQYF
TRBV20-1	many	TRBJ1-5	TRBD1	TGCAGCCTGCAGCCGGTTACAGGGGATCTATTCCAGCCCCAGCATTTT	CSLQPVTGDLFQPQHF
TRBV6-2/TRBV6-3	many	TRBJ2-5	.	TGTGCCAGCAGTGAAGATAGGCGGGGGCCCAAGGGGACCCAGTACTTC	CASSEDRRGPKGTQYF
TRBV28	many	TRBJ1-2	.	TGTGCCAGCAGTTTGAGGCAGGATCAAAACTATGGCTACACCTTC	CASSLRQDQNYGYTF
TRBV11-3	many	TRBJ2-1	.	TGTGCCAGCAGCTTATCGCAGGGTCTTACCGGTGAGCAGTTCTTC	CASSLSQGLTGEQFF
TRBV6-5	many	TRBJ1-6	.	TGTGCCAGCAGTTACTCGAGGGGGGCCGCAGATTCACCCCTCCACTTT	CASSYSRGAADSPLHF
TRBV20-1	many	TRBJ1-1	.	TGCAGTGCCCGACCTCAAAACACTGAAGCTTTCTTT	CSARPQNTEAFF
TRBV28	many	TRBJ1-2	TRBD1	TGTGCCAGCAGTCCTCGGACAGGAGGCGGCTACACCTTC	CASSPRTGGGYTF
TRBV20-1	few	TRBJ2-1	TRBD2	TGCAGTGCCTCAAAAAGCGGGGGGCTAAACAATGAGCAGTTCTTC	CSASKSGGLNNEQFF
TRBV20-1	many	TRBJ2-1	TRBD2	TGCAGTGCCTACTTGGGACTAGCGGGCGACCAGTTCTTC	CSAYLGLAGDQFF